This T cell receptor beta chain was documented in a study of regulatory T cells in long-lasting Graves disease. The V gene's germline CDR1 is MDHEN and CDR2 SYDVKM. The CDR3 runs 15 residues. V was trimmed by 4 bases and J by 0 bases, leaving 12 bases between them. This clonotype was detected ten times or more. CDR3-region Arm-PCR and iRepertoire HTBI primers produced the TCR beta libraries. MiXCR was run by TCRdb on the multiplex PCR reads, yielding one entry per CDR3 protein. This sample has more than 300,000 distinct CDR3 sequences, with about 20% found just once. The time point denotes: persistent/refractory GD, antithyroid drugs over 5 years with positive TRAb. PBMC-extracted RNA yielded the TCR library.

V usage is TRBV28 and J usage is TRBJ1-2, with D maybe TRBD1 (6 bases). The receptor was derived from a female donor with Graves disease. The specimen comprised peripheral blood mononuclear cells (PBMCs), sampled when the disease was refractory, from a patient treated with antithyroid drugs. In DNA, the CDR3 is TGTGCCAGCAGTTCGCCGGGGGCGCCTAACTATGGCTACACCTTC. It encodes CASSSPGAPNYGYTF.